These 19 T cell receptor beta chains were all obtained from the same sample, sequenced in a study of neurological immune-mediated disorders (dated by TCRdb to about 2019). The library was made by 5' RACE. Data came from an Illumina HiSeq 2500. In TCRdb, the public reads were trimmed at Q25 with fastp and aligned with MiXCR, with productive beta chains retained. One record per CDR3 amino acid sequence lists the most common genes and DNA. For this sample there are 55,000 to 65,000 distinct CDR3 sequences; around 3.8% appear just once. The top ten clonotypes cover roughly 2% of the sample. The specimen was PBMCs. The receptors stem from a woman aged 45 to 65 with multiple sclerosis.

The chain joins TRBV10-3 to TRBJ2-5; TRBD2 is a possible D gene (6 bases). The CDR3 sequence is 12 residues long. V dropped 5 bases and J dropped 4 bases, with 8 bases sitting between them. Germline assignment: CDR1 ENHRY and CDR2 SYGVKD. CDR3 sequence (DNA): TGTGCCATCAGTAAGGAGGGAGAGACCCAGTACTTC. Translating gives CAISKEGETQYF.

This clonotype appeared many times. The chain couples TRBV3-1 to TRBJ2-7; TRBD2 might be the D (6 bases). The CDR3 is 15 residues long. Between the trimmed V and J ends, which lost 4 bases and 4 bases, there was a span of 17 bases. From germline, CDR1 is LGHDT and CDR2 YNNKEL (reference sequence). The CDR3 region is CASSLAEGSGYEQYF. For the CDR3, the DNA is TGTGCCAGCAGCCTCGCCGAGGGTAGCGGATACGAGCAGTACTTC.

This clonotype was detected many times. The V call is TRBV20-1, the J call TRBJ1-1; TRBD1 matches 7 bases. CDR1 is DFQATT, CDR2 SNEGSKA, per germline (reference sequence). V shed 4 bases and J 11 bases; nucleotides not matched to a gene: 7. The CDR3 totals 11 residues. The CDR3 sequence is CSATTGERAFF. CDR3 coding DNA: TGCAGTGCTACAACAGGGGAGCGTGCTTTCTTT.

The table lists this clonotype with a few counts. This clone may be a read error of a much larger clone one base away. The chain recombines TRBV20-1 with TRBJ2-5; no firm D call. This CDR3 is built from 14 residues. Germline V gives CDR1 DFQATT, CDR2 SNEGSKA (reference sequence). The V gene lost 1 base and the J gene lost 3 bases, with 12 bases spanning the gap. The CDR3 loop is CSARGRKGKETQYF. The CDR3 coding sequence is TGCAGTGCTAGAGGTCGAAAGGGTAAAGAGACCCAGTACTTC.

This clonotype was seen at least ten times. CDR3 DNA sequence: TGTGCCAGCAGTTTTCTAGAGACCCAGTACTTC. Its translation is CASSFLETQYF. The V call is TRBV28, the J call TRBJ2-5, with D unresolved. Trimming left V 3 bases short and J 4 bases short, with 3 bases between. The length of the CDR3 is 11 residues. Germline CDR1 reads MDHEN; CDR2 reads SYDVKM.

This clonotype has a count of ten or more. This chain connects TRBV29-1 to TRBJ2-7, with 10 bases lining up with TRBD1. The CDR3 has 13 residues. V trimming: 6 bases; J trimming: 6 bases; junction bases outside the gene matches: 8. CDR1 is SQVTM and CDR2 is ANQGSEA in the germline V gene. The CDR3, as DNA: TGCAGCGTGCGACAGGGGGCACAGAGCGAGCAGTACTTC. It encodes CSVRQGAQSEQYF.

This clonotype was seen at least ten times. The V call is TRBV5-1, the J call TRBJ2-7; 7 bases are shared with TRBD2. Germline CDR1 reads SGHRS; CDR2 reads YFSETQ. The CDR3 runs 15 residues. Trimming removed 2 bases from V and 2 bases from J; junction bases left unmatched: 7. The CDR3 spells CASSFNSGRTYEQYF. CDR3 DNA sequence: TGCGCCAGCAGCTTTAATAGCGGGCGGACCTACGAGCAGTACTTC.

This clonotype was detected ten times or more. The chain recombines TRBV5-1 with TRBJ2-2; 10 positions match TRBD1. From germline, CDR1 is SGHRS and CDR2 YFSETQ. The CDR3 is 16 residues long. V gave up 4 bases and J gave up 6 bases; unmatched junction bases: 9. CDR3 in DNA: TGCGCCAGCAGCGCGACCGGGACAGGGGAGGCCGGGGAGCTGTTTTTT. This encodes CASSATGTGEAGELFF.

This clonotype was found many times. The chain links TRBV5-1 to TRBJ2-4; D is unresolved. Germline V gene data show CDR1 as SGHRS and CDR2 as YFSETQ. V lost 4 bases and J 5 bases, leaving 10 bases between the germline ends. The CDR3 has 13 amino acids. Written as DNA, the CDR3 is TGCGCCAGCAGCGCTGCCCCGGAAAACATTCAGTACTTC. This sequence encodes CASSAAPENIQYF.

This clonotype was detected ten times or more. The chain uses TRBV12-3 or TRBV12-4 and TRBJ1-2, with TRBD1 matching over 8 bases. J gave up 1 base and V 4 bases, and 2 bases lay outside the gene matches. The CDR3 length is 14 residues. The CDR3: CASSSRGRNYGYTF. The CDR3 DNA sequence: TGTGCCAGCAGTTCCAGGGGGCGTAACTATGGCTACACCTTC.

This clonotype appeared a few times. The chain carries TRBV20-1 and TRBJ1-5; perhaps TRBD1 as D (5 bases). V lost 3 bases to trimming and J lost 0 bases, with 9 bases between them. Germline CDR1 DFQATT, CDR2 SNEGSKA (reference sequence). The CDR3 extends over 14 amino acids. As DNA, the CDR3 is TGCAGTGCTAGTCGGAGGGGTAGCAATCAGCCCCAGCATTTT. This sequence encodes CSASRRGSNQPQHF.

This clonotype was seen repeatedly, ten times or more. The rearrangement links TRBV6-2 or TRBV6-3 to TRBJ2-2; D is perhaps TRBD1 (5 bases). The CDR3 has 15 amino acids. CDR1 and CDR2 (germline): MNHEY, SVGEGT. V lost 2 bases and J 1 base, leaving 8 bases between the germline ends. The CDR3 loop is CASSYGTGNTGELFF. The CDR3 nucleotides read TGTGCCAGCAGTTACGGCACAGGGAACACCGGGGAGCTGTTTTTT.

At least ten counts were recorded for this clonotype. V gene TRBV10-3 combines with J gene TRBJ2-3; D may be TRBD2 (7 bases). Trimming left V 8 bases short and J 2 bases short, with 14 bases between. This CDR3 has 14 amino acids. In germline, CDR1 is ENHRY, CDR2 SYGVKD. CDR3 sequence: CAIAGAGATDTQYF. CDR3 in DNA: TGTGCCATCGCGGGGGCGGGAGCCACAGATACGCAGTATTTT.

This clonotype was seen repeatedly, ten times or more. The V gene is TRBV7-8, the J gene TRBJ2-2; D is undetermined. This CDR3 is built from 19 residues. Trimming stripped 4 bases from V and 3 bases from J, with 24 bases between. The V gene's germline CDR1 is SGHVS and CDR2 FQNEAQ. CDR3 DNA: TGTGCCAGCAGCTCCCGGCGGACGATGATTATGGTGGACACCGGGGAGCTGTTTTTT. The encoded protein is CASSSRRTMIMVDTGELFF.

This clonotype was counted many times. The chain recombines TRBV6-1 with TRBJ2-7, with 8 bases lining up with TRBD2. The CDR3 sequence is 14 residues long. V was pared by 5 bases and J by 4 bases, with 7 bases of the junction left unmatched. From germline, CDR1 is MNHNS and CDR2 SASEGT. The CDR3 is CASSILAGWYEQYF. The CDR3, as DNA: TGTGCCAGCAGTATCTTAGCGGGATGGTACGAGCAGTACTTC.

The table lists this clonotype with many counts. The chain uses TRBV5-1 and TRBJ2-2; no clear D gene. Germline CDR1 is SGHRS and CDR2 is YFSETQ. The CDR3 is 14 residues long. The V end was cut by 5 bases, the J end by 0 bases, with 8 bases between. CDR3 coding DNA: TGCGCCAGCAGTGCGAATCCGAACACCGGGGAGCTGTTTTTT. Its protein product is CASSANPNTGELFF. The entire variable domain, with the rest obtained from reference TRBV5-1 and TRBJ2-2, is as follows: KAGVTQTPRYLIKTRGQQVTLSCSPISGHRSVSWYQQTPGQGLQFLFEYFSETQRNKGNFPGRFSGRQFSNSRSEMNVSTLELGDSALYLCASSANPNTGELFFGEGSRLTVL.

This clonotype was counted ten times or more. The rearrangement links TRBV12-5 to TRBJ2-2; 8 nucleotides align to TRBD1. This CDR3 has 17 residues. Germline assignment: CDR1 LGHNT and CDR2 FRNRAP. Trimming at V came to 5 bases and at J to 1 base, leaving 9 bases not matched to a gene. The DNA for the CDR3 is TGTGCTAGTGGTAACCCCGGGACAGGTTTGAACACCGGGGAGCTGTTTTTT. This gives the protein CASGNPGTGLNTGELFF. Full variable domain (missing parts from reference TRBV12-5 and TRBJ2-2): DARVTQTPRHKVTEMGQEVTMRCQPILGHNTVFWYRQTMMQGLELLAYFRNRAPLDDSGMPKDRFSAEMPDATLATLKIQPSEPRDSAVYFCASGNPGTGLNTGELFFGEGSRLTVL.

In this sample, this clonotype turned up many times. The V call is TRBV12-3 or TRBV12-4, the J call TRBJ1-5; tentative D call: TRBD1 (6 bases). The V end lost 6 bases, the J end lost 7 bases, and 16 bases lay between the germline ends. The CDR3 is made up of 14 amino acids. CDR3 region: CASSIQGNRQPQHF. The CDR3 nucleotides are TGTGCCAGCAGCATACAGGGCAATCGACAGCCCCAGCATTTT.

The sample holds many counts of this clonotype. The chain employs TRBV12-3 or TRBV12-4 and TRBJ2-7; D is uncertain. Deletions cut 2 bases from V and 3 bases from J, with 8 bases between. This CDR3 has 13 amino acids. CDR3 residues: CASSLTSLYEQYF. DNA of the CDR3: TGTGCCAGCAGTTTAACGAGTCTCTACGAGCAGTACTTC.